These 5 T cell receptor beta chains were all obtained from the same sample, sequenced in a study of cytomegalovirus exposure and HLA in healthy donors. PCR used 60 Vbeta primers and 13 Jbeta primers. Libraries were prepared by immunoSEQ multiplex PCR; TCRdb keeps only in-frame clonotypes and omits some of them. This table holds 90,000 to 120,000 clones, about 75% found once. What was sequenced was PBMCs. Receptors were obtained from a woman under 30 in good health and CMV-seropositive.

There are a few counts of this clone. V gene TRBV7-9 combines with J gene TRBJ1-3; D remains unclear. This CDR3 comprises 14 residues. CDR1 and CDR2 from the germline V gene are SEHNR and FQNEAQ (reference sequence). The V end lost 2 bases, the J end lost 0 bases, and 5 bases lay between the germline ends. DNA of the CDR3: TGTGCCAGCAGCTTATCGAGCTCTGGAAACACCATATATTTT. It is translated as CASSLSSSGNTIYF.

V gene TRBV15 combines with J gene TRBJ2-5; D call uncertain. Deletions cut 0 bases from V and 4 bases from J, with 12 bases between. Germline CDR1 LNHNV, CDR2 YYDKDF (reference sequence). This CDR3 is built from 15 residues. The CDR3 here is CATSRDPGEAETQYF. The CDR3 DNA follows: TGTGCCACCAGCAGAGACCCCGGCGAGGCAGAGACCCAGTACTTC.

Here the CDR3 reads CASSPTGDYYNEQFF. The CDR3 DNA sequence: TGTGCCAGCAGCCCGACAGGGGACTATTACAATGAGCAGTTCTTC. The chain links TRBV7-3 to TRBJ2-1; D may be TRBD1 (8 bases). Deletions cut 5 bases from V and 4 bases from J, with 15 bases between. CDR1 SGHTA and CDR2 FQGTGA come from the germline V gene. The CDR3 sequence is 15 residues long.

This chain connects TRBV15 to TRBJ2-7, with 10 bases aligning to TRBD1. The CDR3 extends over 13 amino acids. Germline V lookup: CDR1 LNHNV, CDR2 YYDKDF (reference sequence). The V and J ends lost 9 bases and 5 bases, in that order; junction bases with no gene match: 7. CDR3 sequence (DNA): TGTGCCACACAAGGACAGGGGGGAGACGAGCAGTACTTC. Translation gives CATQGQGGDEQYF. The full variable domain, in which reference TRBV15 and TRBJ2-7 provide the parts outside the CDR3, is DAMVIQNPRYQVTQFGKPVTLSCSQTLNHNVMYWYQQKSSQAPKLLFHYYDKDFNNEADTPDNFQSRRPNTSFCFLDIRSPGLGDTAMYLCATQGQGGDEQYFGPGTRLTVT.

This clone was seen only once. The CDR3 DNA sequence: TGTGCCAGCAGCCTTATATTATCGACGGACTCCTCTGGGGCCAACGTCCTGACTTTC. Its translation: CASSLILSTDSSGANVLTF. This chain uses TRBV7-3 with TRBJ2-6; possible D gene TRBD2, 5 bases. Per germline, CDR1 SGHTA and CDR2 FQGTGA. The length of the CDR3 is 19 residues. Between the trimmed V and J ends, which lost 5 bases and 0 bases, there was a span of 20 bases.